This is a list of T cell receptor beta chains from one sample in a study of T cells in Graves' hyperthyroidism and ophthalmopathy. Each CDR3 protein gets one entry after TCRdb re-called the multiplex PCR reads with MiXCR. Here the sample spans roughly 580,000 distinct CDR3 sequences, 40% to 55% being singletons. Sequencing was performed on peripheral blood or thyroid tissue (not recorded which). The receptors stem from a woman aged 18-29 years with Graves' hyperthyroidism. CDR3s include the opening cysteine and the closing phenylalanine or tryptophan.

TRBJ1-1,TRBV19,CASSIHVAGVTEAFF
TRBJ1-3,TRBV7-9,CASSLPGRHSGNTIYF
TRBJ2-2,TRBV10-2,CASSGSSDTGELFF
TRBJ2-7,TRBV7-9,CASSLGSGDLYEQYF
TRBJ1-1,TRBV9,CASSVDGFENTEAFF
TRBJ2-5,TRBV24-1,CATSEGQGVFF
TRBJ1-3,TRBV10-2,CASSERNTIYF
TRBJ2-7,TRBV10-3,CAISEGTGGVDEQYF
TRBJ2-7,TRBV10-3,CASSYGIGARAYEQYF
TRBJ1-6,TRBV5-4,CASSPEGWGSPLHF
TRBJ1-5,TRBV15,CATSSGAYSNQPQHF
TRBJ2-2,TRBV29-1,CSVAYKGELFF
TRBJ1-2,TRBV7-6,CASSLAGSGYGYTF
TRBJ1-4,TRBV5-6,CASSDTVNEKLFF
TRBJ2-5,TRBV7-3,CASRASGSSPKWYF
TRBJ1-1,TRBV29-1,CGGGNTEAFF